The 28 T cell receptor beta chains below all came from one sample that was sequenced in a study of blood T cell repertoires in COVID-19. Generated by immunoSEQ multiplex PCR, the TCRdb table keeps only in-frame clones and is missing some. There are 300,000 to 450,000 clones in the sample; 70% to 90% occur only once, and 10% lies in the top ten. Material for sequencing was peripheral blood. The receptors shown here come from a woman in her twenties or thirties with COVID-19, enrolled during active disease.

This clone was detected only a few times. The gene calls are TRBV24-1 and TRBJ2-1, with D possibly matching TRBD1 (5 bases). Looked up from germline, CDR1 is KGHDR and CDR2 is SFDVKD. Trimming took off 7 bases at V and 8 bases at J, with 8 bases between the two ends. The CDR3 consists of 11 residues. The CDR3: CATRQGYEQFF. For the CDR3, the DNA is TGTGCCACCAGGCAGGGTTATGAGCAGTTCTTC.

The chain has TRBV11-1 and TRBJ2-5; 11 bases match TRBD2. From germline, CDR1 is SGHAT and CDR2 FQDESV (reference sequence). V shed 0 bases and J 1 base; nucleotides not matched to a gene: 1. CDR3 size: 16 residues. The CDR3 coding sequence is TGTGCCAGCAGCTTAGCTAGCGGGAGGGCCCAAGAGACCCAGTACTTC. Its translation: CASSLASGRAQETQYF.

The gene calls are TRBV18 and TRBJ2-3; 8 bases are shared with TRBD1. V lost 0 bases and J lost 0; bases outside the gene matches: 2. Germline assignment: CDR1 KGHSH and CDR2 LQKENI. CDR3 length equals 16 residues. In DNA, the CDR3 is TGTGCCAGCTCACCACCTAGACAGGGGAGCACAGATACGCAGTATTTT. Translated, it gives CASSPPRQGSTDTQYF.

This sequence joins TRBV28 and TRBJ2-3; 8 bases are a match to TRBD2. J gave up 3 bases and V 4 bases, and 12 bases lay outside the gene matches. There are 17 residues in the CDR3. Looked up from germline, CDR1 is MDHEN and CDR2 is SYDVKM. CDR3 coding DNA: TGTGCCAGCAGTTCAGCATCTAAGCGGGAGTCGACAGATACGCAGTATTTT. Translated, it gives CASSSASKRESTDTQYF.

This clone was seen only a few times. V is TRBV29-1 and J is TRBJ1-1, with D possibly matching TRBD1 (5 bases). Germline CDR1 is SQVTM and CDR2 is ANQGSEA. This CDR3 has 14 amino acids. Trimming shortened V by 3 bases and J by 5 bases, and 16 bases separated the two germline ends. The CDR3 sequence: CSVDPHAGRTEAFF. CDR3 sequence (DNA): TGCAGCGTTGACCCGCACGCAGGGAGGACTGAAGCTTTCTTT. The entire variable domain, with the rest obtained from reference TRBV29-1 and TRBJ1-1, is as follows: SAVISQKPSRDICQRGTSLTIQCQVDSQVTMMFWYRQQPGQSLTLIATANQGSEATYESGFVIDKFPISRPNLTFSTLTVSNMSPEDSSIYLCSVDPHAGRTEAFFGQGTRLTVV.

The J gene is TRBJ1-5, the V gene TRBV28; unclear D gene. Germline loops: CDR1 MDHEN, CDR2 SYDVKM. The CDR3 has 11 amino acids. V lost 7 bases and J lost 4, with 5 bases in between. CDR3 loop: CASTRNQPQHF. CDR3 bases: TGTGCCAGCACGCGGAATCAGCCCCAGCATTTT.

This clone was counted between two and nine times. This chain links TRBV5-6 with TRBJ2-7; 8 bases fit TRBD1. The CDR3 extends over 13 amino acids. CDR1 SGHDT and CDR2 YYEEEE come from the germline V gene. Trimming cost V 4 bases and J 12 bases; bases outside gene matches: 12. The CDR3: CASSARDRQLRYF. Written as DNA, the CDR3 is TGTGCCAGCAGCGCGAGGGACAGGCAACTACGGTACTTC.

The rearrangement joins TRBV19 to TRBJ1-5, with a possible D match to TRBD1 (6 bases). Germline CDR1 LNHDA, CDR2 SQIVND (reference sequence). V was clipped by 3 bases and J by 1 base, with 7 bases between them. The CDR3 spans 14 residues. This CDR3 is CASSIGTSNQPQHF. CDR3 sequence (DNA): TGTGCCAGTAGTATCGGGACAAGCAATCAGCCCCAGCATTTT.

This CDR3 is CASSFTGGSHEQYF. The CDR3 DNA is TGTGCCAGCAGCTTTACTGGCGGGAGCCACGAGCAGTACTTC. This chain connects TRBV6-6 to TRBJ2-7, with 7 bases lining up with TRBD2. Germline loops: CDR1 MNHNY, CDR2 SVGAGI (reference sequence). The CDR3 runs 14 residues. V was pared by 6 bases and J by 5 bases, with 10 bases of the junction left unmatched.

This chain links TRBV6-5 with TRBJ2-1, with 9 bases aligning to TRBD1. Germline assignment: CDR1 MNHEY and CDR2 SVGAGI. J gave up 6 bases and V 10 bases, and 10 bases lay outside the gene matches. The CDR3 length is 14 residues. The CDR3 nucleotides read TGTGCCACCAAACAGGGGGCGCTCGCCAATGAGCAGTTCTTC. Translating it yields CATKQGALANEQFF.

As DNA, the CDR3 is TGTGCCAGCAGCCAGGGCACCCCAGGACACGAGCAGTACTTC. Encoded protein: CASSQGTPGHEQYF. V usage is TRBV6-5 and J usage is TRBJ2-7; perhaps TRBD1 as D (5 bases). The CDR3 contains 14 residues. Between the trimmed V and J ends, which lost 6 bases and 5 bases, there was a span of 17 bases. The germline gives CDR1 MNHEY, CDR2 SVGAGI.

CDR3 sequence reads: CASSLGADRVNTIYF. The CDR3 region has the DNA TGTGCCAGCAGCTTAGGCGCGGACAGGGTAAACACCATATATTTT. The chain uses TRBV7-9 and TRBJ1-3, with 8 nucleotides matching TRBD1. The CDR3 is made up of 15 amino acids. V gave up 1 base and J gave up 6 bases; unmatched junction bases: 5. Germline-derived CDR1 and CDR2 are SEHNR and FQNEAQ (reference sequence).

The chain has TRBV11-2 and TRBJ2-3; tentatively, D is TRBD2 (7 bases). This CDR3 is built from 15 residues. CDR1 SGHAT and CDR2 FQNNGV come from the germline V gene. V shed 3 bases and J shed 6 bases, with 16 bases lying between them. The CDR3 DNA follows: TGTGCCAGCAGCTTCAACAGGGAGGGGTGGGATACGCAGTATTTT. Translated, it gives CASSFNREGWDTQYF.

This clone was observed a few times. The V call is TRBV19, the J call TRBJ1-2; no clear D gene. The CDR3 totals 13 residues. Germline lookup yields CDR1 LNHDA and CDR2 SQIVND (reference sequence). With 3 bases removed from V and 3 bases from J, the gap between germline ends came to 8 bases. The CDR3 region is CASSMAQHYGYTF. The CDR3, as DNA: TGTGCCAGTAGTATGGCTCAACACTATGGCTACACCTTC.

CDR3 coding DNA: TGTGCCACCAGCGGAAGACTAGCGAACACCGGGGAGCTGTTTTTT. It encodes CATSGRLANTGELFF. The genes are TRBV15 and TRBJ2-2; a weak D match, TRBD2 (6 bases). CDR1 is LNHNV and CDR2 is YYDKDF in the germline V gene (reference sequence). The CDR3 extends over 15 amino acids. Trimming took 5 bases from V and 0 from J, leaving 10 bases between them.

The chain carries TRBV11-2 and TRBJ2-7; 7 bases fit TRBD1. This CDR3 has 16 amino acids. V lost 4 bases and J lost 0; bases outside the gene matches: 9. Germline V CDR1 and CDR2: SGHAT, FQNNGV. The CDR3 protein is CASSWFGRGSSYEQYF. CDR3 coding DNA: TGTGCCAGCAGCTGGTTTGGCAGGGGGAGCTCCTACGAGCAGTACTTC.

This clone has just one count. The chain recombines TRBV28 with TRBJ2-5; D is ambiguous. V lost 3 bases to trimming and J lost 7 bases, with 18 bases between them. The CDR3 totals 15 residues. Looked up from germline, CDR1 is MDHEN and CDR2 is SYDVKM. CDR3 DNA sequence: TGTGCCAGCAGTTTTGCCCGGAGCACTCTAGGGACCCAGTACTTC. As protein: CASSFARSTLGTQYF.

CDR3 region: CASSQEVSHGGKTQYF. The CDR3 DNA is TGTGCCAGCAGCCAAGAAGTATCCCACGGCGGGAAGACCCAGTACTTC. V is TRBV4-2 and J is TRBJ2-5, with D maybe TRBD2 (6 bases). The CDR3 contains 16 residues. V lost 0 bases to trimming and J lost 6 bases, with 17 bases between them. Germline V lookup: CDR1 LGHNA, CDR2 YNFKEQ.

This clone has a single count. J is TRBJ1-2 and V is TRBV11-2, with 7 bases aligning to TRBD1. The ends lost 1 base at V and 4 bases at J; junction bases unmatched: 3. This CDR3 has 14 amino acids. The germline CDR1 and CDR2 sequences are SGHAT and FQNNGV. The CDR3 reads CASSLGGGSYGYTF. Here the CDR3 DNA reads TGTGCCAGCAGCTTAGGAGGGGGCAGCTATGGCTACACCTTC.

Notes on this clone: At one end the junction does not follow the germline gene, possibly because of a read error. This chain links TRBV12-3 or TRBV12-4 with TRBJ2-5, with TRBD2 as a possible D gene (6 bases). The length of the CDR3 is 12 residues. CDR3 in amino acids: CASTRRGGPSHF. The DNA for the CDR3 is TGTGCCAGCACCCGACGTGGAGGGCCTTCCCACTTC.

This chain uses TRBV10-3 with TRBJ2-7; 15 bases are a match to TRBD2. The germline CDR1 and CDR2 sequences are ENHRY and SYGVKD. The CDR3 consists of 15 residues. The V gene end was trimmed by 6 bases and the J gene end by 3 bases; junction bases not matched to a gene: 3. The CDR3 sequence is CAIRAGLAGGYEQYF. The CDR3 coding sequence is TGTGCCATCAGAGCGGGACTAGCGGGAGGCTACGAGCAGTACTTC.

The sample holds a few counts of this clone. This sequence joins TRBV19 and TRBJ2-1, with 11 positions matching TRBD2. CDR1 LNHDA and CDR2 SQIVND come from the germline V gene (reference sequence). There are 16 residues in the CDR3. J was trimmed by 8 bases and V by 3 bases; bases with no gene match: 9. The CDR3 DNA reads as TGTGCCAGTAGTATGAGGGGCCTAGCGGGAGGCCATGAGCAGTTCTTC. Translation gives CASSMRGLAGGHEQFF.

This chain joins TRBV2 and TRBJ2-7, with 7 bases fitting TRBD1. This CDR3 contains 17 residues. Germline assignment: CDR1 SNHLY and CDR2 FYNNEI. V was pared by 6 bases and J by 0 bases, with 14 bases of the junction left unmatched. The CDR3 nucleotides are TGTGCCAGCAGCCCCGTAAGGACAGGACCAAACTCCTACGAGCAGTACTTC. Protein: CASSPVRTGPNSYEQYF. Looking up the rest from reference TRBV2 and TRBJ2-7 gives the full variable domain: EPEVTQTPSHQVTQMGQEVILRCVPISNHLYFYWYRQILGQKVEFLVSFYNNEISEKSEIFDDQFSVERPDGSNFTLKIRSTKLEDSAMYFCASSPVRTGPNSYEQYFGPGTRLTVT.

This clone was picked up a small number of times. The chain combines TRBV28 with TRBJ2-7; 13 nucleotides agree with TRBD2. V lost 6 bases to trimming and J lost 5 bases; unmatched junction nucleotides: 7. The CDR3 is made up of 15 amino acids. Germline V gives CDR1 MDHEN, CDR2 SYDVKM. The CDR3 loop reads CASSLGLAGVDEQYF. The CDR3, as DNA: TGTGCCAGCAGCCTCGGACTAGCGGGAGTGGACGAGCAGTACTTC.

This chain connects TRBV28 to TRBJ2-7; D gene uncertain. V dropped 4 bases and J dropped 5 bases, with 12 bases sitting between them. Germline-derived CDR1 and CDR2 are MDHEN and SYDVKM. This CDR3 comprises 13 residues. CDR3 protein: CASSSLVFNEQYF. The CDR3 DNA reads as TGTGCCAGCAGTTCCCTAGTTTTCAACGAGCAGTACTTC.

The chain combines TRBV19 with TRBJ2-5, with 16 nucleotides matching TRBD2. Germline lookup yields CDR1 LNHDA and CDR2 SQIVND (reference sequence). The CDR3 has 17 residues. Unmatched junction bases numbered 7, after V lost 4 bases and J lost 5 bases. The CDR3 protein is CASSTPGLAGGLETQYF. The CDR3 DNA sequence: TGTGCCAGTAGTACACCGGGACTAGCGGGAGGGCTCGAGACCCAGTACTTC. Looking up the rest from reference TRBV19 and TRBJ2-5 gives the full variable domain: DGGITQSPKYLFRKEGQNVTLSCEQNLNHDAMYWYRQDPGQGLRLIYYSQIVNDFQKGDIAEGYSVSREKKESFPLTVTSAQKNPTAFYLCASSTPGLAGGLETQYFGPGTRLLVL.

The V gene is TRBV5-4, the J gene TRBJ2-3; TRBD2 matches 8 bases. The trim removed 1 base at V and 5 bases at J, leaving 9 bases unmatched. Germline CDR1 and CDR2: SGHNT and YYREEE (reference sequence). The CDR3 sequence is 16 residues long. CDR3 coding DNA: TGTGCCAGCAGCTTGAAGTCCAGCGGGAGTGGAGATACGCAGTATTTT. Translation: CASSLKSSGSGDTQYF. The full variable domain, completed using reference TRBV5-4 and TRBJ2-3, is ETGVTQSPTHLIKTRGQQVTLRCSSQSGHNTVSWYQQALGQGPQFIFQYYREEENGRGNFPPRFSGLQFPNYSSELNVNALELDDSALYLCASSLKSSGSGDTQYFGPGTRLTVL.

The chain combines TRBV11-2 with TRBJ2-1; 12 positions match TRBD2. Trimming at V came to 3 bases and at J to 8 bases, leaving 8 bases not matched to a gene. This CDR3 region has 16 residues. Germline values: CDR1 SGHAT, CDR2 FQNNGV. CDR3 coding DNA: TGTGCCAGCAGCTTCCTGACTAGCGGGAGTCAGGATGAGCAGTTCTTC. Translated, it gives CASSFLTSGSQDEQFF.